This T cell receptor (beta chain) was identified in a study of blood T cell repertoires in COVID-19. The repertoire was sequenced with immunoSEQ multiplex PCR; TCRdb's copy has only in-frame clones and lacks some. The sample yields about 140,000 clones, 80% seen once. The CDR3 is made up of 14 amino acids. The V gene end was trimmed by 4 bases and the J gene end by 7 bases; junction bases not matched to a gene: 4. The germline gives CDR1 SNHLY, CDR2 FYNNEI. The receptor comes from a man between 70 and 80 years old who had recovered from COVID-19. Sample: peripheral blood. This rearrangement joins TRBV2 to TRBJ1-2, with TRBD1 matching over 12 bases. As DNA, the CDR3 is TGTGCCAGCAGTGTGGGACAGGGGGCGCTTGGCTACACCTTC. It translates to CASSVGQGALGYTF.